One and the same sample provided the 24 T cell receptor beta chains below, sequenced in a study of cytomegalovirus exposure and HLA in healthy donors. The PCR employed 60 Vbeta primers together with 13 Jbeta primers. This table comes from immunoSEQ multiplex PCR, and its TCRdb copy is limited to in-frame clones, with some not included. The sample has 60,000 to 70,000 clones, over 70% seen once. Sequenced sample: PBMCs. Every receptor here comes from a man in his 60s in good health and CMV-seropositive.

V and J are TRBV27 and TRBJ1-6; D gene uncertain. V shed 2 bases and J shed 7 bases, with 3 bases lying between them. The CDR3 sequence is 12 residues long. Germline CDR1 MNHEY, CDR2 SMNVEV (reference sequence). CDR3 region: CASSLLNSPLHF. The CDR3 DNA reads TGTGCCAGCAGTTTACTGAATTCACCCCTCCACTTT.

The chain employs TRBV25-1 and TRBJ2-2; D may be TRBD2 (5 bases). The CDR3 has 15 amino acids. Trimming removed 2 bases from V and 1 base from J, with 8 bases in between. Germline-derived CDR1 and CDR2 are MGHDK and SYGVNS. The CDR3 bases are TGTGCCAGCAGTGAACCAGGAGGGAACACCGGGGAGCTGTTTTTT. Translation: CASSEPGGNTGELFF.

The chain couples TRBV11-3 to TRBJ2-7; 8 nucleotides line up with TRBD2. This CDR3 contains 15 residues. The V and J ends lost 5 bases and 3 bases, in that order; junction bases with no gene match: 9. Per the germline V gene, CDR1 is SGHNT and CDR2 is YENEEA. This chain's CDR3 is CASSPEVAGFYEQYF. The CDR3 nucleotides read TGTGCCAGCAGCCCCGAGGTAGCGGGATTCTACGAGCAGTACTTC.

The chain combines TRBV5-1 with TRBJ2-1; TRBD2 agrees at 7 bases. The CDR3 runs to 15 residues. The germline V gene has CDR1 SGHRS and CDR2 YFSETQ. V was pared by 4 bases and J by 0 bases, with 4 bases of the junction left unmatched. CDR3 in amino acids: CASSPLAASYNEQFF. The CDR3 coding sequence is TGCGCCAGCAGCCCGCTAGCGGCCTCCTACAATGAGCAGTTCTTC.

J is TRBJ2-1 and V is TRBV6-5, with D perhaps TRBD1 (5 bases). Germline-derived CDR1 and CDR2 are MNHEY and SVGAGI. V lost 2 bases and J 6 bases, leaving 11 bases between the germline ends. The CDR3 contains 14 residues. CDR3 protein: CASSYRRQSNEQFF. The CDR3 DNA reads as TGTGCCAGCAGTTACAGGAGACAGTCCAATGAGCAGTTCTTC.

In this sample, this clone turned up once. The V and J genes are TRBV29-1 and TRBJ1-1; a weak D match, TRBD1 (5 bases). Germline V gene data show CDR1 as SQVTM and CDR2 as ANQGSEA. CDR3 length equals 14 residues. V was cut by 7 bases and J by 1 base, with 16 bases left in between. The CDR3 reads CSASRSQGNTEAFF. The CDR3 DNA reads TGCAGCGCTTCACGGAGTCAGGGGAACACTGAAGCTTTCTTT.

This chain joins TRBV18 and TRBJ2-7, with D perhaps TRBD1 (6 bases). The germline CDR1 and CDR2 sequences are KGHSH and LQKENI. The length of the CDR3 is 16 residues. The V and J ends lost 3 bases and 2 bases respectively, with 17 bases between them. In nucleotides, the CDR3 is TGTGCCAGCTCACCTACCCCGATGACAGGTGCCTACGAGCAGTACTTC. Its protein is CASSPTPMTGAYEQYF.

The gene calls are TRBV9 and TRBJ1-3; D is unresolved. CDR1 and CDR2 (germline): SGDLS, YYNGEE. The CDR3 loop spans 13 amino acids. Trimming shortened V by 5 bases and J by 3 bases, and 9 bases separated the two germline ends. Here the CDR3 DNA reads TGTGCCAGCAGTGGTCACAGTGGAAACACCATATATTTT. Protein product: CASSGHSGNTIYF.

CDR3 sequence (DNA): TGTGCCGTCAACCGCATTGCGGGTGTGAACACTGAAGCTTTCTTT. Translated: CAVNRIAGVNTEAFF. The chain joins TRBV28 to TRBJ1-1, with D uncertain. CDR1 MDHEN and CDR2 SYDVKM come from the germline V gene. Trimming removed 11 bases at V and 0 bases at J, with 19 bases between. The CDR3 spans 15 residues.

The CDR3 nucleotides read TGTGCCAGCTCCCCTCGGACAGACGGCACAGATACGCAGTATTTT. Translation: CASSPRTDGTDTQYF. The J gene is TRBJ2-3, the V gene TRBV18; TRBD1 is a possible D gene (6 bases). The ends were cut back, 6 bases at V and 1 base at J, with 14 bases in the middle. Germline CDR1 reads KGHSH; CDR2 reads LQKENI. The CDR3 is made up of 15 amino acids.

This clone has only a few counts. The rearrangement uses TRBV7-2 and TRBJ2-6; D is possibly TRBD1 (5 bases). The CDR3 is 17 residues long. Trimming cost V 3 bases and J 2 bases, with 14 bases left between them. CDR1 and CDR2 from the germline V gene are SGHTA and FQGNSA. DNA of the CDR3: TGTGCCAGCAGCTTTCAGGGTCAATTAACTGGGGCCAACGTCCTGACTTTC. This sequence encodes CASSFQGQLTGANVLTF.

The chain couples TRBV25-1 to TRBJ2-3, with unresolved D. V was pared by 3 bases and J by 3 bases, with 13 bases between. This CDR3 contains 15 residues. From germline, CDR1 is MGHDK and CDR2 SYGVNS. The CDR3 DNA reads TGTGCCAGCAGTGACCCCGCGAACCCTACAGATACGCAGTATTTT. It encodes CASSDPANPTDTQYF.

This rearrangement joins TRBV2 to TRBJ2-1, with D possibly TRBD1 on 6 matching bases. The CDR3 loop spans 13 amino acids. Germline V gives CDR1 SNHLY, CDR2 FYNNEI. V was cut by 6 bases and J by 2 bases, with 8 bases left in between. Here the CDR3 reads CASSYRAYNEQFF. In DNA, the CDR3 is TGTGCCAGCAGCTACAGGGCCTACAATGAGCAGTTCTTC.

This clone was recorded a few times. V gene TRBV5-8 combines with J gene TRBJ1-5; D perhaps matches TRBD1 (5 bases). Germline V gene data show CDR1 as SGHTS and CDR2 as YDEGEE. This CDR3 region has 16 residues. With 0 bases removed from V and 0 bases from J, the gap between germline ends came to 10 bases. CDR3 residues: CASSLEGAGSNQPQHF. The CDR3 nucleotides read TGTGCCAGCAGCTTGGAAGGGGCTGGTAGCAATCAGCCCCAGCATTTT. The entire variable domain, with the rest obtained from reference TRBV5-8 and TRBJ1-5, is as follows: EAGVTQSPTHLIKTRGQQATLRCSPISGHTSVYWYQQALGLGLQFLLWYDEGEERNRGNFPPRFSGRQFPNYSSELNVNALELEDSALYLCASSLEGAGSNQPQHFGDGTRLSIL.

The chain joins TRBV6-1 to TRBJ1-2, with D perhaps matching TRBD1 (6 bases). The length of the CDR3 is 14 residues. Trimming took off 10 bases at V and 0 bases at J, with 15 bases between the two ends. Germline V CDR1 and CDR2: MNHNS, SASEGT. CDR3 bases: TGTGCCATCTTAAACAGGGCAGCTAACTATGGCTACACCTTC. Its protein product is CAILNRAANYGYTF.

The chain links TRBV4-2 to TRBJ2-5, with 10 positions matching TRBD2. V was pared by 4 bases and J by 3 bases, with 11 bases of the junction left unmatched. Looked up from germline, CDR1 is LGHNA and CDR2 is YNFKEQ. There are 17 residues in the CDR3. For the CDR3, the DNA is TGTGCCAGCAGCCCCTCTTACCTAGCGGGGGTTAAAGAGACCCAGTACTTC. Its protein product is CASSPSYLAGVKETQYF.

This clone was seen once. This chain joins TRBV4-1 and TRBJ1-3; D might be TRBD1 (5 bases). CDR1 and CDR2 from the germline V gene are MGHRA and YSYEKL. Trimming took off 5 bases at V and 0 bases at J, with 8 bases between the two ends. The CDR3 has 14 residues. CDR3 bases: TGCGCCAGCAGCTACGACAGCTCTGGAAACACCATATATTTT. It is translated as CASSYDSSGNTIYF.

The DNA for the CDR3 is TGTGCCAGCAGCTTAGCCGCGGGAGGGGTCACAGATACGCAGTATTTT. It translates to CASSLAAGGVTDTQYF. The chain is built from TRBV11-3 and TRBJ2-3, with 9 nucleotides matching TRBD2. The CDR3 covers 16 residues. Trimming at V came to 1 base and at J to 2 bases, leaving 4 bases not matched to a gene. Germline-derived CDR1 and CDR2 are SGHNT and YENEEA.

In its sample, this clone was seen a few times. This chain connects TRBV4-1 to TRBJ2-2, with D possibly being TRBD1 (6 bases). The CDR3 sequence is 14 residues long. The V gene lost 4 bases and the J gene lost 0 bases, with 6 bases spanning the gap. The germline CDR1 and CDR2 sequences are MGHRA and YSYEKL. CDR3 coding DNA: TGCGCCAGCAGCCGGGGGCCGAACACCGGGGAGCTGTTTTTT. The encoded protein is CASSRGPNTGELFF.

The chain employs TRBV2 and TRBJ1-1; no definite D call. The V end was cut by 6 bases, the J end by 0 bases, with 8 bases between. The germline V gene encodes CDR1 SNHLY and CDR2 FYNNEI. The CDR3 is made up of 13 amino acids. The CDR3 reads CASRAQLNTEAFF. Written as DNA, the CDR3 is TGTGCCAGCAGAGCCCAACTGAACACTGAAGCTTTCTTT.

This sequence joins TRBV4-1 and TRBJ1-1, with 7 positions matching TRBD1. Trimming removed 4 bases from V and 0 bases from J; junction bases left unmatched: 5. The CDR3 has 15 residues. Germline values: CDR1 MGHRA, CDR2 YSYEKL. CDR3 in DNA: TGCGCCAGCAGCCCTCGACAGGGTATGAACACTGAAGCTTTCTTT. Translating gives CASSPRQGMNTEAFF.

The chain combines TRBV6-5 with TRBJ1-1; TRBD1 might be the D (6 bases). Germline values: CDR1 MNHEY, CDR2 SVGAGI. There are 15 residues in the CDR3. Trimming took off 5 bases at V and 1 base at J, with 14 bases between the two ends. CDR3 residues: CASSRQGRGNTEAFF. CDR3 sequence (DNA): TGTGCCAGCAGTCGCCAGGGGAGAGGGAACACTGAAGCTTTCTTT.

CDR3 DNA sequence: TGCGCCAGCAGCTTGGCCGGGACACAGCCCTACGAGCAGTACTTC. Its protein is CASSLAGTQPYEQYF. This rearrangement joins TRBV5-1 to TRBJ2-7; perhaps TRBD1 as D (6 bases). Between the trimmed V and J ends, which lost 0 bases and 2 bases, there was a span of 12 bases. The CDR3 contains 15 residues. Germline V CDR1 and CDR2: SGHRS, YFSETQ.

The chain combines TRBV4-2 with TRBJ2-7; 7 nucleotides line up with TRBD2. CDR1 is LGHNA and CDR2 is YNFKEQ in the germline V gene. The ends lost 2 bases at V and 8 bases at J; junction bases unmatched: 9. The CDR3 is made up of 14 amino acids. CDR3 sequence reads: CASSQTTGREKQYF. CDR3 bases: TGTGCCAGCAGCCAAACTACGGGGCGGGAGAAGCAGTACTTC.